The entry below describes one T cell receptor beta chain. In Seattle, patients joined the study during active infection and were tracked longitudinally. CDR1 and CDR2 (germline): WSHSY, SAAADI. CDR3 length: 15 residues. Trimming at V came to 1 base and at J to 3 bases, leaving 4 bases not matched to a gene. Original data processing: From reference gene primer amplification, estimates of nucleated cell counts were derived. Sequencing was performed with immunoSEQ multiplex PCR; in TCRdb, only in-frame clones are kept and a portion is missing. Clonal size and the V and J genes are those of that table, whereas D and trimming came from the DNA. The data contain approximately 140,000 clones, roughly 84% of them singletons. The entry originates in a study of blood T cell repertoires in COVID-19. The wider study: T cells, B-cell-depleted T cells, or PBMCs supplied cDNA or gDNA.

The sequencing sample was made of peripheral blood. The receptor's source is a man aged 30 to 45 with COVID-19, enrolled during active disease. This chain uses TRBV10-2 with TRBJ2-5; TRBD1 agrees at 8 bases. The CDR3 reads CASSELGTGKETQYF. The CDR3 DNA is TGCGCCAGCAGTGAGTTGGGGACAGGAAAAGAGACCCAGTACTTC.